The next 19 T cell receptor beta chains were all read from a single sample in a study of T cells in Graves' hyperthyroidism and ophthalmopathy. Regions amplified from RNA transcripts were the TCR beta CDR3 regions. The TCR CDR3 was amplified in a first-round RT-PCR using the HTBI primer set. TCRdb reanalysed the multiplex PCR reads using MiXCR and keeps one entry per CDR3 protein. The sample shows a few hundred thousand distinct CDR3 sequences, around 42% of them seen only once. The source material was peripheral blood or thyroid tissue (not recorded which). The receptors stem from a woman under 30 with Graves' hyperthyroidism.

The chain uses TRBV7-8 and TRBJ2-5, with a possible D match to TRBD2 (5 bases). The CDR3 sequence is 15 residues long. The ends were cut back, 5 bases at V and 11 bases at J, with 24 bases in the middle. Germline V gives CDR1 SGHVS, CDR2 FQNEAQ. The CDR3 region is CASSAELVGTDTQYF. The CDR3 DNA is TGTGCCAGCAGCGCCGAACTAGTTGGCACAGATACGCAGTACTTC.

The rearrangement joins TRBV10-3 to TRBJ2-1; 14 bases align to TRBD2. Germline values: CDR1 ENHRY, CDR2 SYGVKD. Trimming removed 6 bases from V and 8 bases from J; junction bases left unmatched: 3. The CDR3 extends over 14 amino acids. The CDR3 DNA is TGTGCCATCAGCGGGACTAGCGGGAGCTATGAGCAGTTCTTC. It yields the protein CAISGTSGSYEQFF.

This clonotype was seen a handful of times. This CDR3 is missing its conserved last phenylalanine or tryptophan, likely due to a read error. The chain joins TRBV12-5 to TRBJ2-7; TRBD1 or TRBD2 may be the D gene (6 bases each). V dropped 4 bases and J dropped 4 bases, with 11 bases sitting between them. This CDR3 is built from 13 residues. Germline CDR1 and CDR2: LGHNT and FRNRAP. CDR3 nucleotide sequence: TGTGCTAGTGGTTGGGGGGCGGAGTACGAGCAGTACCTC. Its translation: CASGWGAEYEQYL.

As to this clonotype: A junction boundary mismatches the germline segment, possibly from a read error. The chain couples TRBV15 to TRBJ1-5; D remains ambiguous. In germline, CDR1 is LNHNV, CDR2 YYDKDF (reference sequence). The CDR3 runs 15 residues. For the CDR3, the DNA is TGTGGCACCAGCAGCCCTATCCTCGCAAATCAGCCCCAGCATTTT. Protein sequence: CGTSSPILANQPQHF.

A remark on this clonotype: A much larger clone lies a single base off, so this may be a read error. The chain recombines TRBV29-1 with TRBJ1-3; D perhaps matches TRBD1 (5 bases). The CDR3 contains 15 residues. Germline V gene lookup returns CDR1 SQVTM and CDR2 ANQGSEA. CDR3 sequence reads: CSVGQRQSSGDTIYF. DNA for the CDR3: TGCAGCGTTGGACAAAGACAGTCCTCTGGAGACACCATATATTTT. Variable domain in full (rest from reference TRBV29-1 and TRBJ1-3): SAVISQKPSRDICQRGTSLTIQCQVDSQVTMMFWYRQQPGQSLTLIATANQGSEATYESGFVIDKFPISRPNLTFSTLTVSNMSPEDSSIYLCSVGQRQSSGDTIYFGEGSWLTVV.

This sequence joins TRBV5-5 and TRBJ2-6; 7 bases fit TRBD1. Germline-derived CDR1 and CDR2 are SGHKS and YYEKEE (reference sequence). The junction had 7 bases not matched to a gene; V was cut back by 4 bases and J by 0 bases. This CDR3 region has 17 residues. The CDR3, as DNA: TGTGCCAGCAGCAGGCAGACAGGGAGCTCTGGGGCCAACGTCCTGACTTTC. Translation gives CASSRQTGSSGANVLTF.

This clonotype came up many times. The chain is built from TRBV15 and TRBJ2-2, with a possible D match to TRBD1 (6 bases). This CDR3 has 15 amino acids. Per germline, CDR1 LNHNV and CDR2 YYDKDF (reference sequence). The V and J ends lost 3 bases and 4 bases respectively, with 12 bases between them. CDR3 coding DNA: TGTGCCACCAGCAGGGACAGTTACCCCACCGGGGAGCTGTTTTTT. This encodes CATSRDSYPTGELFF.

V gene TRBV7-2 combines with J gene TRBJ2-7; D gene ambiguous. V was trimmed by 11 bases and J by 4 bases, leaving 18 bases between them. Germline V gives CDR1 SGHTA, CDR2 FQGNSA. CDR3 length: 13 residues. CDR3 residues: CAPSPTTEYEQYF. The CDR3 DNA follows: TGTGCCCCCTCCCCGACGACTGAATACGAGCAGTACTTC.

The CDR3 reads CATSSEGTRFSYNSPLHF. CDR3 DNA: TGTGCCACCAGCAGCGAAGGAACCAGGTTCTCCTATAATTCACCCCTCCACTTT. This chain joins TRBV15 and TRBJ1-6; D is ambiguous. V dropped 3 bases and J dropped 0 bases, with 15 bases sitting between them. Germline-derived CDR1 and CDR2 are LNHNV and YYDKDF (reference sequence). The CDR3 sequence is 18 residues long.

The rearrangement joins TRBV19 to TRBJ1-2, with D possibly TRBD1 on 5 matching bases. Trimming took 3 bases from V and 7 from J, leaving 12 bases between them. The germline gives CDR1 LNHDA, CDR2 SQIVND (reference sequence). CDR3 length: 13 residues. The CDR3 here is CASSIGSGAGYTF. DNA of the CDR3: TGTGCCAGTAGTATCGGGAGTGGGGCTGGCTACACCTTC.

The table lists this clonotype with a few counts. This sequence joins TRBV4-1 and TRBJ1-5; tentative D call: TRBD1 (5 bases). The CDR3 is made up of 16 amino acids. Trimming cost V 2 bases and J 2 bases, with 13 bases left between them. Germline CDR1 is MGHRA and CDR2 is YSYEKL. In DNA form, the CDR3 reads TGCGCCAGCAGCCAACACCCGGGGGTTGGCAATCAGCCCCAGCATTTT. Translating it yields CASSQHPGVGNQPQHF.

V is TRBV7-9 and J is TRBJ2-7; 8 bases fit TRBD2. The assigned J gene may be wrong: the sequence end matches TRBJ2-1 better. This CDR3 comprises 18 residues. Germline V gene lookup returns CDR1 SEHNR and CDR2 FQNEAQ (reference sequence). The CDR3 coding sequence is TGTGCCAGCAGCCCCAGCGGGACGGGACTAGACCGCTACAATGAGCAGTTCTTC. This encodes CASSPSGTGLDRYNEQFF.

This clonotype was counted a few times. The chain joins TRBV5-1 to TRBJ2-2, with a tentative D call TRBD2 (7 bases). CDR3 length: 18 amino acids. V lost 2 bases to trimming and J lost 0 bases, with 17 bases between them. Germline CDR1 reads SGHRS; CDR2 reads YFSETQ. The DNA of the CDR3 is TGCGCCAGCAGCTTCTCCTTGGGGGGGCCGTCGAACACCGGGGAGCTGTTTTTT. Encoded protein: CASSFSLGGPSNTGELFF.

V and J are TRBV20-1 and TRBJ2-5, with TRBD1 identical over 11 bases. The CDR3 is 15 amino acids. Germline CDR1 reads DFQATT; CDR2 reads SNEGSKA (reference sequence). Trimming cost V 5 bases and J 1 base; bases outside gene matches: 6. The chain's CDR3 is CSARTGGGVQETQYF. The CDR3, as DNA: TGCAGTGCTCGGACAGGGGGCGGGGTCCAAGAGACCCAGTACTTC.

Concerning this clonotype: One base away lies a much larger clone, so this may be a sequencing read error. This chain connects TRBV10-3 to TRBJ2-5; D may be TRBD1 (6 bases). The CDR3 loop spans 15 amino acids. Germline values: CDR1 ENHRY, CDR2 SYGVKD. The CDR3 protein is CAVSAEQGYQETQYF. In nucleotides, the CDR3 is TGTGCCGTCAGCGCAGAACAGGGATACCAAGAGACCCAGTACTTC.

This sequence joins TRBV4-3 and TRBJ2-7; 11 nucleotides match TRBD2. Trimming took 3 bases from V and 7 from J; bases not matched to a gene: 8. There are 15 residues in the CDR3. CDR1 and CDR2 (germline): LGHNA, YSLEER. The CDR3 region has the DNA TGCGCCAGCAGCCACGGGACTAGCGGAGGAAATGAGCAGTACTTC. Protein: CASSHGTSGGNEQYF.

This clonotype has a count of ten or more. The rearrangement joins TRBV10-2 to TRBJ2-7; D might be TRBD2 (5 bases). The CDR3 is 14 amino acids. Germline-derived CDR1 and CDR2 are WSHSY and SAAADI. Trimming took off 0 bases at V and 7 bases at J, with 13 bases between the two ends. The CDR3 loop reads CASSESDPSGEQYF. DNA for the CDR3: TGCGCCAGCAGTGAGTCGGACCCGTCGGGGGAGCAGTACTTC.

The chain has TRBV9 and TRBJ1-1; D is possibly TRBD1 (5 bases). This CDR3 is 13 amino acids long. V gave up 7 bases and J gave up 3 bases, with 13 bases separating them. Germline V gene lookup returns CDR1 SGDLS and CDR2 YYNGEE. The CDR3 DNA is TGTGCCAGCTGGGACGGAGGGGACACTGAAGCTTTCTTT. Its translation is CASWDGGDTEAFF.

This clonotype was detected many times. The genes are TRBV15 and TRBJ2-3; the D gene is possibly TRBD2 (6 bases). Germline values: CDR1 LNHNV, CDR2 YYDKDF (reference sequence). Trimming took off 0 bases at V and 2 bases at J, with 9 bases between the two ends. The CDR3 extends over 15 amino acids. CDR3 sequence reads: CATSRDRGTTDTQYF. In DNA form, the CDR3 reads TGTGCCACCAGCAGAGATCGGGGGACCACAGATACGCAGTATTTT.